The sequence of this TCR beta chain was determined in a study of blood T cell repertoires in COVID-19. Study information: COVID-19 samples collected from the United States, Italy and Spain covered acute and convalescent phases. Sample material is recorded as cDNA or gDNA derived from T cells, B-cell-depleted T cells, or PBMCs.

This CDR3 spans 16 amino acids. The V and J ends lost 2 bases and 11 bases respectively, with 25 bases between them. Germline CDR1 is SGHRS and CDR2 is YFSETQ. As processed by the authors: The assay estimated nucleated cells by amplifying reference gene primers. Clones were sequenced by immunoSEQ multiplex PCR, and TCRdb holds only the in-frame ones, with some missing. From that table come the V and J calls and clone size; the DNA was used to work out D and trimming. The sample holds tens of thousands of clones, approximately 86% seen once. The sample taken for sequencing was peripheral blood. The genes are TRBV5-1 and TRBJ2-5; weak D call: TRBD2 (5 bases). This receptor was taken from a human donor in a cohort sampled during active COVID-19. CDR3 sequence: CASSFSGPSSLGEQYF. CDR3 DNA sequence: TGCGCCAGCAGCTTCTCCGGCCCGAGCAGCCTGGGAGAGCAGTACTTC.